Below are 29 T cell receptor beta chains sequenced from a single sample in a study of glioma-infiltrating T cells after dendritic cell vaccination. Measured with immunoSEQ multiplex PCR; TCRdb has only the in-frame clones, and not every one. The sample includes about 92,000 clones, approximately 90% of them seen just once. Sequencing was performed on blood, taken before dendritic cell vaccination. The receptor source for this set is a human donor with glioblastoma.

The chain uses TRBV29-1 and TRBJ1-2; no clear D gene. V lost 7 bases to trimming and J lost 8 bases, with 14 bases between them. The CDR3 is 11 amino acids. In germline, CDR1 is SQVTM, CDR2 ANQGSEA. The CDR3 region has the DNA TGCAGCGCTGACCGGTCTATGGGCTACACCTTC. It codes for CSADRSMGYTF.

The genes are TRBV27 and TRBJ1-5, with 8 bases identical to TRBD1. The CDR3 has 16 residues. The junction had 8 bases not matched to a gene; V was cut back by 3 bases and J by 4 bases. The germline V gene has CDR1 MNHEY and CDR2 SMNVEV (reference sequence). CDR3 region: CASSFKPGTGNQPQHF. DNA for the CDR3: TGTGCCAGCAGTTTCAAGCCCGGGACAGGAAATCAGCCCCAGCATTTT.

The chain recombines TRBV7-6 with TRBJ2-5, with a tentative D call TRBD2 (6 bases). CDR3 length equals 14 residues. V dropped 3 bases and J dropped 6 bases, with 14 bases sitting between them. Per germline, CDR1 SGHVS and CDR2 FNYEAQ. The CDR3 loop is CASSLGLGGQTQYF. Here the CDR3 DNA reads TGTGCCAGCAGCTTGGGACTGGGGGGTCAGACCCAGTACTTC. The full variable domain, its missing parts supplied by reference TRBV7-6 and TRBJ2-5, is GAGVSQSPRYKVTKRGQDVALRCDPISGHVSLYWYRQALGQGPEFLTYFNYEAQQDKSGLPNDRFSAERPEGSISTLTIQRTEQRDSAMYRCASSLGLGGQTQYFGPGTRLLVL.

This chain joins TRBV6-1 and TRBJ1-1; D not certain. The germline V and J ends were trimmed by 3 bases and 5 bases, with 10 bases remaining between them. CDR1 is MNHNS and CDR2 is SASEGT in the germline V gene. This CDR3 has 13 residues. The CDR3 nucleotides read TGTGCCAGCAGTGAGGCCCGTTTAACTGAAGCTTTCTTT. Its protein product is CASSEARLTEAFF.

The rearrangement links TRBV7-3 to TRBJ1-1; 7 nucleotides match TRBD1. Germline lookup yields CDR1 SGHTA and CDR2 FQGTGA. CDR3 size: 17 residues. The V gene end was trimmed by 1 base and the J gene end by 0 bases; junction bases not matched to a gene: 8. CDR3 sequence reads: CASSLRPMGQLNTEAFF. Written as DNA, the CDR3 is TGTGCCAGCAGCTTAAGACCCATGGGACAGCTGAACACTGAAGCTTTCTTT. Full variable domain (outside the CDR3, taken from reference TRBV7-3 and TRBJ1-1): GAGVSQTPSNKVTEKGKYVELRCDPISGHTALYWYRQSLGQGPEFLIYFQGTGAADDSGLPNDRFFAVRPEGSVSTLKIQRTERGDSAVYLCASSLRPMGQLNTEAFFGQGTRLTVV.

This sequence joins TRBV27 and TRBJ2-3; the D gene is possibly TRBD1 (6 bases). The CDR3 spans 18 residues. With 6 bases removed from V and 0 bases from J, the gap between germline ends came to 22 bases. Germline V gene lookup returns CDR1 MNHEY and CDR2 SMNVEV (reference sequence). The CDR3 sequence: CASSLTLTGRTSTDTQYF. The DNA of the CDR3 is TGTGCCAGCAGCTTAACGTTGACAGGCCGGACTAGCACAGATACGCAGTATTTT.

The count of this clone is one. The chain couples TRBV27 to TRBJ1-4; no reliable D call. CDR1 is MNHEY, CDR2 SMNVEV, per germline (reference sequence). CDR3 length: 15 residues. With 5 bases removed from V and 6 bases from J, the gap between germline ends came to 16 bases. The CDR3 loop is CASSPEPGRYEKLFF. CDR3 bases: TGTGCCAGCAGTCCCGAGCCAGGCCGTTATGAAAAACTGTTTTTT.

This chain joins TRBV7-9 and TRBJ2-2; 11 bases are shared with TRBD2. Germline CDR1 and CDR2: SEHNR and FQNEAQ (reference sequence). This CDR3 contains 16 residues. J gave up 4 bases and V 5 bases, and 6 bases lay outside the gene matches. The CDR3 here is CASSVGLAGGTGELFF. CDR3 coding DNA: TGTGCCAGCAGCGTCGGACTAGCGGGCGGCACCGGGGAGCTGTTTTTT. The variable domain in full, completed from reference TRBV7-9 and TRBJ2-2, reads DTGVSQNPRHKITKRGQNVTFRCDPISEHNRLYWYRQTLGQGPEFLTYFQNEAQLEKSRLLSDRFSAERPKGSFSTLEIQRTEQGDSAMYLCASSVGLAGGTGELFFGEGSRLTVL.

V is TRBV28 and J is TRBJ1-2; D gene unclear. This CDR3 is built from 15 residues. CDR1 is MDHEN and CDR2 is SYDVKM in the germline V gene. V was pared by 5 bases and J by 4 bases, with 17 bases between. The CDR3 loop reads CASSLRNRRVYGYTF. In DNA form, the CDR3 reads TGTGCCAGCAGTCTCAGAAATCGGAGGGTCTATGGCTACACCTTC.

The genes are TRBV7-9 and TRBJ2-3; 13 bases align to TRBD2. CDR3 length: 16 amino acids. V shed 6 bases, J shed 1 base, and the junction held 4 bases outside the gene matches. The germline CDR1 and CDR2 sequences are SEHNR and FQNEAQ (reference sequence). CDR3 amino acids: CASRLGLAGGTDTQYF. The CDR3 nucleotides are TGTGCCAGCAGACTCGGACTAGCGGGGGGCACAGATACGCAGTATTTT.

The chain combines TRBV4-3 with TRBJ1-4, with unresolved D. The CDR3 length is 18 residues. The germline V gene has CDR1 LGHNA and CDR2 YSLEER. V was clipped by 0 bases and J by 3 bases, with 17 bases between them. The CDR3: CASSQDLGSGAANEKLFF. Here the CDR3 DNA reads TGCGCCAGCAGCCAAGATTTAGGGTCGGGAGCGGCTAATGAAAAACTGTTTTTT.

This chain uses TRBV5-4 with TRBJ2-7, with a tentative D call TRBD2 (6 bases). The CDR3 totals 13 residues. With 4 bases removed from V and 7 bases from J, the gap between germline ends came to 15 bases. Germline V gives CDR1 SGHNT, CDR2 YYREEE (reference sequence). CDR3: CASSHASESEQYF. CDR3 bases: TGTGCCAGCAGCCATGCTAGCGAGTCGGAGCAGTACTTC. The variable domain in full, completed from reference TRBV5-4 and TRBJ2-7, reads ETGVTQSPTHLIKTRGQQVTLRCSSQSGHNTVSWYQQALGQGPQFIFQYYREEENGRGNFPPRFSGLQFPNYSSELNVNALELDDSALYLCASSHASESEQYFGPGTRLTVT.

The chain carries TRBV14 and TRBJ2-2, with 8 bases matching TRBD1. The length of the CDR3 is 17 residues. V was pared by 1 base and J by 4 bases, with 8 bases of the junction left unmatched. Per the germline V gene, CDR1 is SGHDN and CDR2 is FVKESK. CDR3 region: CASSQVTGGFRTGELFF. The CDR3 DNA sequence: TGTGCCAGCAGCCAAGTCACAGGGGGATTTCGCACCGGGGAGCTGTTTTTT.

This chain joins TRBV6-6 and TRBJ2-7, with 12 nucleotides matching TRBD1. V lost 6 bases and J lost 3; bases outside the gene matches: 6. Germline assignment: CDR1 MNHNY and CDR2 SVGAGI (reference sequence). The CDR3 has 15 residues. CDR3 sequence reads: CASRAGTGGDYEQYF. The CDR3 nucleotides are TGTGCCAGCAGGGCCGGGACAGGGGGCGACTACGAGCAGTACTTC.

CDR3: CASSVPPGQNYQPQHF. CDR3 in DNA: TGTGCCAGCAGCGTACCCCCGGGACAGAACTATCAGCCCCAGCATTTT. The V and J genes are TRBV9 and TRBJ1-5, with 7 positions matching TRBD1. V lost 1 base and J lost 5; bases outside the gene matches: 9. This CDR3 spans 16 amino acids. Germline V gives CDR1 SGDLS, CDR2 YYNGEE.

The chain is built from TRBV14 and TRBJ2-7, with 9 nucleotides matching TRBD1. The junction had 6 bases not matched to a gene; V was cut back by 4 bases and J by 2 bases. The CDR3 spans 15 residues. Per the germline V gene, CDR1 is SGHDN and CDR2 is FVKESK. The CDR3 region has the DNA TGTGCCAGCAGCCCATGGGGACAGGGTACCTACGAGCAGTACTTC. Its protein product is CASSPWGQGTYEQYF.

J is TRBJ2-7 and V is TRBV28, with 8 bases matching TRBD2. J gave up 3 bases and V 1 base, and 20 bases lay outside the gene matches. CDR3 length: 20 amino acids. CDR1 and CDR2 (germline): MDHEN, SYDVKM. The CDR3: CASSLLWPGLDLAFVYEQYF. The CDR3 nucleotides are TGTGCCAGCAGTTTATTGTGGCCGGGACTAGATTTGGCATTTGTCTACGAGCAGTACTTC.

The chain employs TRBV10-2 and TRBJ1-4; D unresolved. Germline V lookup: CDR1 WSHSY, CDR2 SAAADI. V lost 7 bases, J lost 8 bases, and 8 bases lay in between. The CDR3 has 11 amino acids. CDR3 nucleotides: TGCGCCAGCACCGAGGGCGAAAAACTGTTTTTT. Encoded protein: CASTEGEKLFF.

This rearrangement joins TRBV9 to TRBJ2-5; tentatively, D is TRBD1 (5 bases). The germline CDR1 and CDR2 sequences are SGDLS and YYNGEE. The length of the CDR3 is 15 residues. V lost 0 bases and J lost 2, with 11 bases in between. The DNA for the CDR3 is TGTGCCAGCAGCGTAGTTGGGGCAGTTCAAGAGACCCAGTACTTC. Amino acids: CASSVVGAVQETQYF.

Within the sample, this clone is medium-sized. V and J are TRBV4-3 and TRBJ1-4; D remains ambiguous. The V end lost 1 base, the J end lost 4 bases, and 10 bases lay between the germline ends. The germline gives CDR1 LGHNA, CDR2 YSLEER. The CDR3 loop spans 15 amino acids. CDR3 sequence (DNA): TGCGCCAGCAGCCAAGTCGCGGACTATAATGAAAAACTGTTTTTT. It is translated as CASSQVADYNEKLFF.

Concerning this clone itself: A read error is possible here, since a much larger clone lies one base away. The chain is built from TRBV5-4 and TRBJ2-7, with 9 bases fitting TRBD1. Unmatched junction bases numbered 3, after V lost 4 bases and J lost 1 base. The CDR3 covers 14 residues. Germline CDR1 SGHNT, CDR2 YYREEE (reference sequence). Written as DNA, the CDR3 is TGTGCCAGCAGCCCCGGGACAGGGTCCTACGAGCAGTACTTC. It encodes CASSPGTGSYEQYF.

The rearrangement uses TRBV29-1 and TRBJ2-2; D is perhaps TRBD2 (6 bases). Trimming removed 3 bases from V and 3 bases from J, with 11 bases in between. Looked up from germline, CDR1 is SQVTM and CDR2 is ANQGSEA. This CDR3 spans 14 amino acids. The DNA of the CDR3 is TGCAGCGTTGAGCGAGGGGACTACACCGGGGAGCTGTTTTTT. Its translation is CSVERGDYTGELFF.

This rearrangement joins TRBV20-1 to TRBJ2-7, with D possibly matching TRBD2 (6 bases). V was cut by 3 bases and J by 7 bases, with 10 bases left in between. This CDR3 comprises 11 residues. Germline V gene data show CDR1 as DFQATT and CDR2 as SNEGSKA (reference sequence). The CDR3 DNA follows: TGCAGTGCTAGCACTAGCCGTGAGCAGTACTTC. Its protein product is CSASTSREQYF.

CDR3 in DNA: TGTGCCTGGTCCCCTAGGGAGGATCAGCCCCAGCATTTT. Translation: CAWSPREDQPQHF. The V call is TRBV30, the J call TRBJ1-5; no firm D call. V lost 5 bases and J 5 bases, leaving 13 bases between the germline ends. Germline loops: CDR1 GTSNPN, CDR2 SVGIG (reference sequence). The CDR3 spans 13 residues. The variable domain in full, completed from reference TRBV30 and TRBJ1-5, reads SQTIHQWPATLVQPVGSPLSLECTVEGTSNPNLYWYRQAAGRGLQLLFYSVGIGQISSEVPQNLSASRPQDRQFILSSKKLLLSDSGFYLCAWSPREDQPQHFGDGTRLSIL.

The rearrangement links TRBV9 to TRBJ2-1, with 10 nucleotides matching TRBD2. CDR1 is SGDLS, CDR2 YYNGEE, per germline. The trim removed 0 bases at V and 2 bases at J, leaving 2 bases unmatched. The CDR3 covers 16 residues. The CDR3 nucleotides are TGTGCCAGCAGCGTAGATCTAGCGGGAGCCTACAATGAGCAGTTCTTC. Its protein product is CASSVDLAGAYNEQFF.

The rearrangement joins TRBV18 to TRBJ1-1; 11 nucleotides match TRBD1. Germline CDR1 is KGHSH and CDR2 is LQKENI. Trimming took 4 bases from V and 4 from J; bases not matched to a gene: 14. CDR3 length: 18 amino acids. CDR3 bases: TGTGCCAGCTCACGACAACCTTTAGGACAGGGGGCGGTCACTGAAGCTTTCTTT. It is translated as CASSRQPLGQGAVTEAFF.

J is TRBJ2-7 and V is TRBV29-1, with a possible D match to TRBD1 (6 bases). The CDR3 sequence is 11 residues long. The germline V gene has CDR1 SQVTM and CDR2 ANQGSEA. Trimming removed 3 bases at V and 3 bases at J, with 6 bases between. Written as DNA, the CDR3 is TGCAGCGTTGAGGACAGCTACGAGCAGTACTTC. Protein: CSVEDSYEQYF.

The DNA for the CDR3 is TGTGCCAGTAGTATAGGACAGTATCAAGAGACCCAGTACTTC. Translated, it gives CASSIGQYQETQYF. The chain uses TRBV19 and TRBJ2-5; D may be TRBD1 (5 bases). The CDR3 is made up of 14 amino acids. The V gene's germline CDR1 is LNHDA and CDR2 SQIVND (reference sequence). V was pared by 1 base and J by 2 bases, with 8 bases between.

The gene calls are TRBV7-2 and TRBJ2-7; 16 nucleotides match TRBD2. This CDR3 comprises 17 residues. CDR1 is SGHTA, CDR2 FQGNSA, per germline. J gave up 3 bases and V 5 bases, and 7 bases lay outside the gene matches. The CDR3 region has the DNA TGTGCCAGCAGCACGGGACTAGCGGGGGGGGTTAACTACGAGCAGTACTTC. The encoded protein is CASSTGLAGGVNYEQYF. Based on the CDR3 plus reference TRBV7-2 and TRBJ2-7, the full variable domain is GAGVSQSPSNKVTEKGKDVELRCDPISGHTALYWYRQSLGQGLEFLIYFQGNSAPDKSGLPSDRFSAERTGGSVSTLTIQRTQQEDSAVYLCASSTGLAGGVNYEQYFGPGTRLTVT.